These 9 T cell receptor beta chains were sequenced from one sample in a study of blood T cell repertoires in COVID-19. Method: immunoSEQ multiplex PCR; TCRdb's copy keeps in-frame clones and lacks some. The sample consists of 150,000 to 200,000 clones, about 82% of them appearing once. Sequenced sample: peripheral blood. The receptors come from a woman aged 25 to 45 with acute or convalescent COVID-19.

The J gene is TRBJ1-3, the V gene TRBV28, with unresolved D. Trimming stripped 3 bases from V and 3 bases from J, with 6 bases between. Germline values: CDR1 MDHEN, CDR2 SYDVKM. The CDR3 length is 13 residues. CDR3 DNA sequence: TGTGCCAGCAGTTTGCCGGTTGGAAACACCATATATTTT. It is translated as CASSLPVGNTIYF. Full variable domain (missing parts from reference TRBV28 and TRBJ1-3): DVKVTQSSRYLVKRTGEKVFLECVQDMDHENMFWYRQDPGLGLRLIYFSYDVKMKEKGDIPEGYSVSREKKERFSLILESASTNQTSMYLCASSLPVGNTIYFGEGSWLTVV.

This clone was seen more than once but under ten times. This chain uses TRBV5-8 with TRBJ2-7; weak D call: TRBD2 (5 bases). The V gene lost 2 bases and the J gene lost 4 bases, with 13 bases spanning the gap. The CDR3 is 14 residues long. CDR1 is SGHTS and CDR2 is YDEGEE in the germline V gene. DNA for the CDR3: TGTGCCAGCAGCTTCGGGGATCCCTCTTACGAGCAGTACTTC. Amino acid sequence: CASSFGDPSYEQYF. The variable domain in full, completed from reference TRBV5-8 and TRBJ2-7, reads EAGVTQSPTHLIKTRGQQATLRCSPISGHTSVYWYQQALGLGLQFLLWYDEGEERNRGNFPPRFSGRQFPNYSSELNVNALELEDSALYLCASSFGDPSYEQYFGPGTRLTVT.

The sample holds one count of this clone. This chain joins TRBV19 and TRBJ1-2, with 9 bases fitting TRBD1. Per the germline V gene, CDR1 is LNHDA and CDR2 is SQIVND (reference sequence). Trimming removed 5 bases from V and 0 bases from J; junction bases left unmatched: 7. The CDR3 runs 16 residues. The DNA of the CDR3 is TGTGCCAGTAGTGTCGGACAGGGGAAATCTAACTATGGCTACACCTTC. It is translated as CASSVGQGKSNYGYTF.

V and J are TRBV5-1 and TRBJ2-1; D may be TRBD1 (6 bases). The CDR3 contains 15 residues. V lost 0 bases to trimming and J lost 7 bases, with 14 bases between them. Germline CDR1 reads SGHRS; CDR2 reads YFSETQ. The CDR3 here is CASSLVHRVGNEQFF. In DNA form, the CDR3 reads TGCGCCAGCAGCTTGGTGCACAGGGTAGGTAATGAGCAGTTCTTC.

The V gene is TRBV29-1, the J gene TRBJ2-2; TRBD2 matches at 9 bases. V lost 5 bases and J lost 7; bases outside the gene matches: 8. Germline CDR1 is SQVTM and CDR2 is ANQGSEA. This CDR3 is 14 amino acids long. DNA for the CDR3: TGCAGCGTTCTAGCGGGGACCCGGGGCGGGGAGCTGTTTTTT. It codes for CSVLAGTRGGELFF.

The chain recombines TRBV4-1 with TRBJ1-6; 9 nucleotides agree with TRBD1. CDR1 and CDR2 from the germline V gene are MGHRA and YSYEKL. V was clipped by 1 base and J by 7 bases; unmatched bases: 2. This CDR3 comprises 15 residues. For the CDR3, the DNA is TGCGCCAGCAGCCAAGCCGGGACAGGGAATTCACCCCTCCACTTT. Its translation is CASSQAGTGNSPLHF.

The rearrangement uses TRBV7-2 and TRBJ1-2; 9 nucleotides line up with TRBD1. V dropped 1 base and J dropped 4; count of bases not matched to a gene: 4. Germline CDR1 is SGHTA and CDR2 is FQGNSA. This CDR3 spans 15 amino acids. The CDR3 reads CASSLGRGQGYGYTF. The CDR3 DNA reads TGTGCCAGCAGCTTAGGGAGGGGACAGGGCTATGGCTACACCTTC.

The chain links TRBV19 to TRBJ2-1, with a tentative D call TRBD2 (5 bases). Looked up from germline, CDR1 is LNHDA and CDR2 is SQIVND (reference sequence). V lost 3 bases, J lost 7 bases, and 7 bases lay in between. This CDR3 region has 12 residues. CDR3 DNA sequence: TGTGCCAGTAGTATCGGGATGAATGAGCAGTTCTTC. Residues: CASSIGMNEQFF.

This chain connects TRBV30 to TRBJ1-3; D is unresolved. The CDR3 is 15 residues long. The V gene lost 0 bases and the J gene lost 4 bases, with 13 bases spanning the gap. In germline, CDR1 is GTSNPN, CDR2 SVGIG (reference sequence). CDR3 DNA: TGTGCCTGGAGTGTACGGTCCCCCCCGGGAAACACCATATATTTT. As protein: CAWSVRSPPGNTIYF.